This entry lists 19 T cell receptor beta chains sequenced from one sample in a study of CD8+CD57+ T cells in acquired aplastic anemia. TCR beta VDJ and CDR3 were profiled, and genomic DNA was the template. TCRdb analysed the reads with MiXCR anew, one entry per CDR3 protein. In the table there are a few hundred thousand distinct CDR3 sequences, 55% to 70% of which are singletons. The sample was sorted CD4+, CD8+, or CD8+CD57+ T cells (not recorded which) from PBMCs. Receptors originate from a human donor in good health, serving as a control.

With respect to this clonotype: A read error may account for a junction end that differs from germline. The J gene is TRBJ1-1, the V gene TRBV7-2, with 8 bases that match TRBD1. The CDR3 sequence is 13 residues long. Germline V gene sequence: CDR1 SGHTA, CDR2 FQGNSA. This CDR3 is CASSSSQGTGDTF. The CDR3 DNA sequence: TGTGCCAGCAGCAGCAGCCAGGGGACAGGCGACACCTTC.

There are many counts of this clonotype. The V gene is TRBV9, the J gene TRBJ1-1; 7 positions match TRBD1. After removal of 4 bases from V and 4 bases from J, the junction contained 10 bases not matched to a gene. CDR3 length equals 15 residues. The V gene's germline CDR1 is SGDLS and CDR2 YYNGEE. CDR3 sequence reads: CASSTTRQGSTEAFF. As DNA, the CDR3 is TGTGCCAGCAGCACAACCCGACAGGGTAGCACTGAAGCTTTCTTT.

For this clonotype: Mismatch with germline at one junction end may stem from a read error. The chain is built from TRBV7-3 and TRBJ2-3, with D unclear. Germline V gives CDR1 SGHTA, CDR2 FQGTGA. The CDR3 totals 14 residues. In nucleotides, the CDR3 is TGTGCCAGCAGCTTAGGATCGTTCACAGCTACGCAGTTTTTT. It translates to CASSLGSFTATQFF. The variable domain in full, with the rest retrieved from reference TRBV7-3 and TRBJ2-3, is GAGVSQTPSNKVTEKGKYVELRCDPISGHTALYWYRQSLGQGPEFLIYFQGTGAADDSGLPNDRFFAVRPEGSVSTLKIQRTERGDSAVYLCASSLGSFTATQFFGPGTRLTVL.

The chain recombines TRBV12-3 or TRBV12-4 with TRBJ1-2, with D possibly being TRBD1 (6 bases). This CDR3 comprises 14 residues. Trimming removed 6 bases at V and 8 bases at J, with 19 bases between. The CDR3 region is CASREEGGSGGYTF. DNA of the CDR3: TGTGCCAGCAGAGAGGAGGGGGGCTCGGGAGGCTACACCTTC.

This chain links TRBV7-2 with TRBJ2-7, with 7 positions matching TRBD1. The J segment lost 12 bases and the V segment lost 5 bases, leaving 16 bases of the junction unmatched. Germline-derived CDR1 and CDR2 are SGHTA and FQGNSA. The CDR3 contains 14 residues. The DNA of the CDR3 is TGTGCCAGCAGCCAGAGCGACAGGGAGTCGAAGGGGTACTTC. It is translated as CASSQSDRESKGYF. Based on the CDR3 plus reference TRBV7-2 and TRBJ2-7, the full variable domain is GAGVSQSPSNKVTEKGKDVELRCDPISGHTALYWYRQSLGQGLEFLIYFQGNSAPDKSGLPSDRFSAERTGGSVSTLTIQRTQQEDSAVYLCASSQSDRESKGYFGPGTRLTVT.

Details on this clonotype: At one boundary the junction diverges from the germline segment, which might be a read error. The V call is TRBV7-9, the J call TRBJ2-2; the D gene is possibly TRBD2 (5 bases). The CDR3 sequence is 15 residues long. CDR1 is SEHNR and CDR2 is FQNEAQ in the germline V gene (reference sequence). The CDR3 here is CASSLGISETGELLF. CDR3 coding DNA: TGTGCCAGCAGCTTGGGGATTAGCGAAACCGGGGAGCTGCTTTTT.

Comments on this clonotype: One junction end does not reproduce the germline sequence, and a read error may be involved. The chain links TRBV7-2 to TRBJ1-6; possibly TRBD1 for D (5 bases). The CDR3 loop spans 14 amino acids. Germline CDR1 reads SGHTA; CDR2 reads FQGNSA. CDR3 nucleotides: TGTGCCAGCAGCTCAGGGCCACAAATCAGCCCCAGCATTTTT. This encodes CASSSGPQISPSIF.

This clonotype appeared a few times. A read error may be the cause here, since a much bigger clone is one base away. The CDR3 sequence: CASSQPGTGGVLSYEQYF. DNA for the CDR3: TGTGCCAGCAGCCAGCCCGGGACAGGGGGAGTTCTCTCCTACGAGCAGTACTTC. The rearrangement uses TRBV14 and TRBJ2-7, with 11 bases that match TRBD1. This CDR3 is built from 18 residues. Looked up from germline, CDR1 is SGHDN and CDR2 is FVKESK. V dropped 3 bases and J dropped 0; count of bases not matched to a gene: 10. The variable domain in full, with the rest retrieved from reference TRBV14 and TRBJ2-7, is EAGVTQFPSHSVIEKGQTVTLRCDPISGHDNLYWYRRVMGKEIKFLLHFVKESKQDESGMPNNRFLAERTGGTYSTLKVQPAELEDSGVYFCASSQPGTGGVLSYEQYFGPGTRLTVT.

The chain joins TRBV9 to TRBJ1-1; D remains unclear. In germline, CDR1 is SGDLS, CDR2 YYNGEE. The CDR3 is 14 residues long. V gave up 4 bases and J gave up 3 bases, with 13 bases separating them. In DNA form, the CDR3 reads TGTGCCAGCAGCTCAACGACAACGGACACTGAAGCTTTCTTT. Protein: CASSSTTTDTEAFF.

The rearrangement links TRBV20-1 to TRBJ2-5, with D possibly matching TRBD1 (6 bases). V lost 4 bases, J lost 9 bases, and 18 bases lay in between. The CDR3 runs to 13 residues. The V gene's germline CDR1 is DFQATT and CDR2 SNEGSKA (reference sequence). In DNA, the CDR3 is TGCAGTGCTAAGCTACAGGGCAACGATGCCCAGTACTTC. Translating it yields CSAKLQGNDAQYF.

Points on this clonotype: At one of its ends the junction is not consistent with the germline gene, which may arise from a read error. The rearrangement links TRBV19 to TRBJ2-1; D unclear. The germline CDR1 and CDR2 sequences are LNHDA and SQIVND (reference sequence). CDR3 size: 14 residues. The DNA of the CDR3 is TGCGCCAGTTGTATAGATTTAGAAAACAATGAGCAGTTCTTC. Encoded protein: CASCIDLENNEQFF. The full variable domain, in which reference TRBV19 and TRBJ2-1 provide the parts outside the CDR3, is DGGITQSPKYLFRKEGQNVTLSCEQNLNHDAMYWYRQDPGQGLRLIYYSQIVNDFQKGDIAEGYSVSREKKESFPLTVTSAQKNPTAFYLCASCIDLENNEQFFGPGTRLTVL.

As for this clonotype: Given a much more abundant clone one base away, this may be a read error. The chain combines TRBV10-3 with TRBJ2-2; unclear D gene. The CDR3 is 15 amino acids. The germline gives CDR1 ENHRY, CDR2 SYGVKD. Trimming left V 6 bases short and J 7 bases short, with 18 bases between. CDR3 DNA: TGTGCCATCAGGACCATCAAGGGTCAAGGCGGGGAGCTGTTTTTT. Amino acid sequence: CAIRTIKGQGGELFF.

This clonotype was seen a few times. The V gene is TRBV10-1, the J gene TRBJ2-7; D remains unclear. The CDR3 length is 14 residues. CDR1 WNHNN and CDR2 SYGVQD come from the germline V gene (reference sequence). Trimming shortened V by 0 bases and J by 3 bases, and 9 bases separated the two germline ends. This CDR3 reads CASSESSLGYEQYF. CDR3 nucleotides: TGCGCCAGCAGTGAGTCCTCCCTAGGCTACGAGCAGTACTTC.

This clonotype was observed many times. This chain links TRBV4-2 with TRBJ1-6, with D possibly matching TRBD1 (6 bases). The V gene lost 0 bases and the J gene lost 8 bases, with 17 bases spanning the gap. Looked up from germline, CDR1 is LGHNA and CDR2 is YNFKEQ. The CDR3 is 17 residues long. The CDR3 spells CASSQDWAGATYSPLHF. DNA for the CDR3: TGTGCCAGCAGCCAAGATTGGGCAGGGGCGACCTATTCACCCCTCCACTTT.

J is TRBJ2-7 and V is TRBV9, with 10 bases that match TRBD2. This CDR3 comprises 11 residues. CDR1 and CDR2 (germline): SGDLS, YYNGEE. The J segment lost 12 bases and the V segment lost 4 bases, leaving 4 bases of the junction unmatched. The CDR3 coding sequence is TGTGCCAGCAGCCCAGTAGCGGGAGGGTACTTC. Its translation is CASSPVAGGYF.

The V call is TRBV7-9, the J call TRBJ1-2; 7 bases line up with TRBD1. From germline, CDR1 is SEHNR and CDR2 FQNEAQ (reference sequence). This CDR3 is 16 amino acids long. J lost 7 bases, V lost 5 bases, and 16 bases had no gene match. The CDR3 reads CASSEPSGQADGGYTF. DNA for the CDR3: TGTGCCAGCAGCGAACCCTCCGGACAGGCTGATGGTGGCTACACCTTC.

The chain couples TRBV2 to TRBJ1-5, with D possibly TRBD1 on 5 matching bases. Trimming took off 6 bases at V and 13 bases at J, with 25 bases between the two ends. CDR3 size: 15 residues. Germline CDR1 and CDR2: SNHLY and FYNNEI. The CDR3 protein is CASSVSGTAHPQQHF. The CDR3 nucleotides are TGTGCCAGCAGCGTCTCCGGGACGGCCCACCCGCAGCAGCATTTT. The whole variable domain, remainder taken from reference TRBV2 and TRBJ1-5, is EPEVTQTPSHQVTQMGQEVILRCVPISNHLYFYWYRQILGQKVEFLVSFYNNEISEKSEIFDDQFSVERPDGSNFTLKIRSTKLEDSAMYFCASSVSGTAHPQQHFGDGTRLSIL.

This chain connects TRBV7-2 to TRBJ1-6; D not certain. Trimming pared 6 bases from V and 2 bases from J, leaving 5 bases between. CDR3 length: 13 residues. Germline CDR1 is SGHTA and CDR2 is FQGNSA. CDR3 amino acids: CASRTAYNSPLHF. CDR3 nucleotides: TGTGCCAGCAGGACGGCCTATAATTCACCCCTCCACTTT.

For this clonotype: A read error may explain this, as a much larger clone is one base away. V gene TRBV6-1 combines with J gene TRBJ1-2, with a weak D call TRBD1 (5 bases). With 8 bases removed from V and 7 bases from J, the gap between germline ends came to 17 bases. This CDR3 is 13 amino acids long. The germline gives CDR1 MNHNS, CDR2 SASEGT. CDR3: CASGERGSCGYTF. CDR3 DNA: TGTGCCAGCGGGGAGAGGGGCAGCTGTGGCTACACCTTC.